Listed below are T cell receptor beta chains from one sample, sequenced in a study of T cells in localized non-small cell lung cancer. Sequencing was performed with immunoSEQ multiplex PCR; in TCRdb, only in-frame clones are kept and a portion is missing. The data contain about 21,000 clones, approximately 84% of them singletons. Sample: peripheral blood, taken before any cancer treatment. These receptors all stem from a man between 40 and 69 years old with stage I lung adenocarcinoma. Both conserved end residues are part of each CDR3. Fields, in order: clone size, J gene, V gene, D gene, CDR3 DNA, CDR3 protein. A D gene is named only where the DNA matches it firmly. A row's size may be missing; if present it is once, few, many or a size class.

clone_size: .
j_call: TRBJ2-3
v_call: TRBV29-1
d_call: TRBD2
cdr3_nt: TGCAGCGCCCTAACTAGCGGGAGTAGCACAGATACGCAGTATTTT
cdr3_aa: CSALTSGSSTDTQYF

clone_size: .
j_call: TRBJ2-5
v_call: TRBV28
d_call: .
cdr3_nt: TGTGCCAGCAGTTTACCCCTCACCACAGTGGACTTACAAGAGACCCAGTACTTC
cdr3_aa: CASSLPLTTVDLQETQYF

clone_size: .
j_call: TRBJ2-1
v_call: TRBV11-1
d_call: TRBD2
cdr3_nt: TGTGCCAGCAGCGGTAAGACTAGCGGGAAAAACTACAATGAGCAGTTCTTC
cdr3_aa: CASSGKTSGKNYNEQFF

clone_size: .
j_call: TRBJ2-3
v_call: TRBV28
d_call: .
cdr3_nt: TGTGCCAGCAGAAGGGACCCAGATACGCAGTATTTT
cdr3_aa: CASRRDPDTQYF

clone_size: medium-sized
j_call: TRBJ2-3
v_call: TRBV7-8
d_call: .
cdr3_nt: TGTGCCAGCAGCTTCGGCTTCACAGATACGCAGTATTTT
cdr3_aa: CASSFGFTDTQYF

clone_size: .
j_call: TRBJ2-7
v_call: TRBV5-6
d_call: TRBD1
cdr3_nt: TGTGCCAGCAGCTTACAGGGGCCCACCTACGAGCAGTACTTC
cdr3_aa: CASSLQGPTYEQYF

clone_size: once
j_call: TRBJ2-5
v_call: TRBV2
d_call: .
cdr3_nt: TGTGCCAGCAGTGAACAGGGAGGAGGGGAGACCCAGTACTTC
cdr3_aa: CASSEQGGGETQYF

clone_size: once
j_call: TRBJ2-5
v_call: TRBV2
d_call: .
cdr3_nt: TGTGCCAGCAGTGACTCTGGGGGTATAAAGACCCAGTACTTC
cdr3_aa: CASSDSGGIKTQYF

clone_size: .
j_call: TRBJ1-2
v_call: TRBV5-4
d_call: .
cdr3_nt: TGTGCCAGCAGCGCCTATGGGCGGGGTGGAGGCTACACCTTC
cdr3_aa: CASSAYGRGGGYTF

clone_size: .
j_call: TRBJ2-7
v_call: TRBV7-6
d_call: .
cdr3_nt: TGTGCCAGCAGCTTAGGGCAGCGCTCCTACGAGCAGTACTTC
cdr3_aa: CASSLGQRSYEQYF

clone_size: .
j_call: TRBJ1-6
v_call: TRBV5-4
d_call: .
cdr3_nt: TGTGCCAGCAGCTTGGGCCAGAGTTCACCCCTCCACTTT
cdr3_aa: CASSLGQSSPLHF

clone_size: .
j_call: TRBJ2-1
v_call: TRBV7-8
d_call: TRBD2
cdr3_nt: TGTGCCAGCACCCCGTCTCGTCCTTTACTAGCGGACTACAATGAGCAGTTCTTC
cdr3_aa: CASTPSRPLLADYNEQFF

clone_size: .
j_call: TRBJ1-3
v_call: TRBV28
d_call: TRBD1
cdr3_nt: TGTGCCAGCAGACCCCCCCCCGGGACAGGGGGCTCTGGAAACACCATATATTTT
cdr3_aa: CASRPPPGTGGSGNTIYF

clone_size: .
j_call: TRBJ2-1
v_call: TRBV29-1
d_call: .
cdr3_nt: TGCAGCGTTGAAGCGGGCGGGGACAACTACAATGAGCAGTTCTTC
cdr3_aa: CSVEAGGDNYNEQFF

clone_size: .
j_call: TRBJ1-1
v_call: TRBV28
d_call: .
cdr3_nt: TGTGCCCATGGGCGACTCATGAACACTGAAGCTTTCTTT
cdr3_aa: CAHGRLMNTEAFF

clone_size: .
j_call: TRBJ1-5
v_call: TRBV4-2
d_call: TRBD1
cdr3_nt: TGTGCCAGCAGCCCCGGGACAGATAATCAGCCCCAGCATTTT
cdr3_aa: CASSPGTDNQPQHF

clone_size: .
j_call: TRBJ2-4
v_call: TRBV6-4
d_call: .
cdr3_nt: TGTGCCAGCAGTGAAGAAGTTTATGGCATTCAGTACTTC
cdr3_aa: CASSEEVYGIQYF

clone_size: few
j_call: TRBJ2-3
v_call: TRBV4-3
d_call: .
cdr3_nt: TGCGCCAGCAGCCAAGTCGGTACGGATACGCAGTATTTT
cdr3_aa: CASSQVGTDTQYF

clone_size: .
j_call: TRBJ2-7
v_call: TRBV7-6
d_call: .
cdr3_nt: TGTGCCAGCAGCCCTTGGGGGGGGCGCATATACGAGCAGTACTTC
cdr3_aa: CASSPWGGRIYEQYF

clone_size: .
j_call: TRBJ1-1
v_call: TRBV15
d_call: .
cdr3_nt: TGTGCCACCAGCAGAAAGGGGGGAAACACTGAAGCTTTCTTT
cdr3_aa: CATSRKGGNTEAFF

clone_size: .
j_call: TRBJ2-7
v_call: TRBV4-2
d_call: TRBD2
cdr3_nt: TGTGCCAGCAGCCCCCGTCCCAGCGGGGGGCACGAGCAGTACTTC
cdr3_aa: CASSPRPSGGHEQYF

clone_size: .
j_call: TRBJ1-2
v_call: TRBV2
d_call: .
cdr3_nt: TGTGCCAGCAGTGAAGCGACGGGGGAGCGCTACACCTTC
cdr3_aa: CASSEATGERYTF

clone_size: once
j_call: TRBJ1-2
v_call: TRBV5-6
d_call: .
cdr3_nt: TGTGCCAGCAGCTCGCGCACGGTCGCTGCTGGCTACACCTTC
cdr3_aa: CASSSRTVAAGYTF

clone_size: .
j_call: TRBJ1-2
v_call: TRBV2
d_call: TRBD1
cdr3_nt: TGTGCCAGCAGTGGAACAGGGGGTTACTATGGCTACACCTTC
cdr3_aa: CASSGTGGYYGYTF

clone_size: .
j_call: TRBJ2-7
v_call: TRBV6-1
d_call: .
cdr3_nt: TGTGCCAGCAGTGAAGTAAGCCGAGGGCCTTACGAGCAGTACTTC
cdr3_aa: CASSEVSRGPYEQYF

clone_size: .
j_call: TRBJ2-6
v_call: TRBV19
d_call: .
cdr3_nt: TGTGCCAGTAGTGATTCGAAGACAATCACAAAGTCGGGCCAACGTCCTGATTTC
cdr3_aa: CASSDSKTITKSGQRPDF

clone_size: .
j_call: TRBJ2-1
v_call: TRBV4-3
d_call: .
cdr3_nt: TGCGCCAGCAGCCAAGATTGGACTCCCTACAATGAGCAGTTCTTC
cdr3_aa: CASSQDWTPYNEQFF